This T cell receptor (beta chain) emerged from a study of post-analysis software for immune sequencing data. Study-level results: About five TRBV segments appeared more often in patients than in controls, and TRBV5-6, TRBV5-1 and TRBV20-1 were among these.

Comments on this clonotype: Antigen unknown.

Trimming removed 4 bases at V and 4 bases at J, with 8 bases between. The CDR3 spans 13 residues. Germline assignment: CDR1 MRHNA and CDR2 SNTAGT. Each TCR beta cDNA library carried unique molecular identifiers. There were roughly 1 to 11 million T cells, and about 500,000 cDNA molecules came from them. TCRdb reanalysed the PCR reads using MiXCR and keeps one entry per CDR3 protein. Here the sample spans a few hundred thousand distinct CDR3 sequences, 34% being singletons. This sequence originates from a girl aged 2-17 years with multiple sclerosis. This chain connects TRBV6-4 to TRBJ2-1; D is undetermined. What was sequenced was blood. The CDR3 spells CASSGSNYNEQFF. CDR3 coding DNA: TGTGCCAGCAGTGGTTCCAATTACAATGAGCAGTTCTTC.